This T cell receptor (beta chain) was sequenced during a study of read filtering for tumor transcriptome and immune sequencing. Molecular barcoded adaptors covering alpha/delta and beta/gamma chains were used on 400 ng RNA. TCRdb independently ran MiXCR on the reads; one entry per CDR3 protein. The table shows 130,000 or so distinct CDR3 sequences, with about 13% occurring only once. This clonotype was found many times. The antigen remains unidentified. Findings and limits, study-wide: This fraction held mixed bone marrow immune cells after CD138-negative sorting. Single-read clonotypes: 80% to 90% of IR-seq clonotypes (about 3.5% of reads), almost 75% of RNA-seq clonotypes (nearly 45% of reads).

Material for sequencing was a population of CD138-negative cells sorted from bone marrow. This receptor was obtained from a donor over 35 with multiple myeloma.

The CDR3 region is CSATGGYGQPQHF. The CDR3 coding sequence is TGCAGTGCTACCGGGGGGTACGGTCAGCCCCAGCATTTT. The chain carries TRBV20-1 and TRBJ1-5, with D perhaps matching TRBD1 (5 bases). CDR1 and CDR2 from the germline V gene are DFQATT and SNEGSKA (reference sequence). Trimming took off 4 bases at V and 6 bases at J, with 13 bases between the two ends. The CDR3 extends over 13 amino acids.